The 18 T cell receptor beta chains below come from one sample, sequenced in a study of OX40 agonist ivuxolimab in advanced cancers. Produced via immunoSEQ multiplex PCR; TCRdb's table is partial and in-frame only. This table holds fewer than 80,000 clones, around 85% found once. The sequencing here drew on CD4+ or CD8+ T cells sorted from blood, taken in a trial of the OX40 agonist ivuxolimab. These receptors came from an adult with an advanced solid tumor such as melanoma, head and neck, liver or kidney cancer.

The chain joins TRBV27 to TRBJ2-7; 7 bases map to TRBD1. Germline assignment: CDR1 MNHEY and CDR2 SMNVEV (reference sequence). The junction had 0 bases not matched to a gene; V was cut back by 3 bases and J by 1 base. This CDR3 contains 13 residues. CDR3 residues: CASSLGQSYEQYV. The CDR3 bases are TGTGCCAGCAGTTTGGGACAGTCCTACGAGCAGTACGTC.

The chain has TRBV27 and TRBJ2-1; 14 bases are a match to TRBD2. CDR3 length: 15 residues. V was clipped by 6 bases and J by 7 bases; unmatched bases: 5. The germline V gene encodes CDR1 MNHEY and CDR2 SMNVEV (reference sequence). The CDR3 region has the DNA TGTGCCAGCAGCGCGGGACTAGCGGGAGCAAATGAGCAGTTCTTC. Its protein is CASSAGLAGANEQFF.

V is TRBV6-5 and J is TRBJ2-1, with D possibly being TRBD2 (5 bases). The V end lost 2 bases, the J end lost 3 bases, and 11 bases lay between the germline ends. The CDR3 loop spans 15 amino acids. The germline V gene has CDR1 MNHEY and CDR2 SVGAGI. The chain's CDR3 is CASSYQGGNYNEQFF. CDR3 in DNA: TGTGCCAGCAGTTACCAAGGAGGAAACTACAATGAGCAGTTCTTC.

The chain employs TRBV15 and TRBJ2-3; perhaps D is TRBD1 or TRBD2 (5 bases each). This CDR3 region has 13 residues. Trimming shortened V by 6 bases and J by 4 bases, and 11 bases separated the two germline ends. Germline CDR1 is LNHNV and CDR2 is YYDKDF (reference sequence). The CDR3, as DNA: TGTGCCACCAGAGAGAGGGGCTCAGATACGCAGTATTTT. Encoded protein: CATRERGSDTQYF.

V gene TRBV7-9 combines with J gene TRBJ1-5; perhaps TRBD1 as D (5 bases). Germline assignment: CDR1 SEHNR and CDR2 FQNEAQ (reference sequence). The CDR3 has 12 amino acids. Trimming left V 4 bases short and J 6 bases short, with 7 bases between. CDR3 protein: CASSSDSQPQHF. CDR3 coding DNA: TGTGCCAGCAGCTCCGACAGTCAGCCCCAGCATTTT. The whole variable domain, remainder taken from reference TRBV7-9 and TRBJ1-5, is DTGVSQNPRHKITKRGQNVTFRCDPISEHNRLYWYRQTLGQGPEFLTYFQNEAQLEKSRLLSDRFSAERPKGSFSTLEIQRTEQGDSAMYLCASSSDSQPQHFGDGTRLSIL.

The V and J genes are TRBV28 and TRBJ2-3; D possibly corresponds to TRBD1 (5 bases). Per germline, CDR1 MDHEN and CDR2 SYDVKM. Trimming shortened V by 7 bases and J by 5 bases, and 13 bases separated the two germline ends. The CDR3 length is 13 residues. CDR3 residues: CASMTATEDTQYF. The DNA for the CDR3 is TGTGCCAGCATGACTGCGACAGAAGATACGCAGTATTTT.

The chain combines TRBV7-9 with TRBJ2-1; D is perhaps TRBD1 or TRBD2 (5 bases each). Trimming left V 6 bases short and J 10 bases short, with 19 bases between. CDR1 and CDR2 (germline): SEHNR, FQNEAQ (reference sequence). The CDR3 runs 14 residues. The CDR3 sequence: CASRDTGTPREQFF. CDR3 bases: TGTGCCAGCAGGGACACCGGGACCCCGAGAGAGCAGTTCTTC.

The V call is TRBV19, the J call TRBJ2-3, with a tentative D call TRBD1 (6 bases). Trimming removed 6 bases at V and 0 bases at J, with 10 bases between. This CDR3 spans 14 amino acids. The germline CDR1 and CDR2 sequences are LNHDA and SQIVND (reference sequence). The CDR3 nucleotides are TGTGCCAGTAGGGCGACAGGTAGCACAGATACGCAGTATTTT. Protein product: CASRATGSTDTQYF.

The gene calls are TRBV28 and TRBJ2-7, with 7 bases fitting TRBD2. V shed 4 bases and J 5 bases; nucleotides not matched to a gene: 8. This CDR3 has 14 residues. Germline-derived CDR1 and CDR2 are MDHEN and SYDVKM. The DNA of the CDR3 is TGTGCCAGCAGTTCCCCCGGGGGGACCCACGAGCAGTACGTC. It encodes CASSSPGGTHEQYV.

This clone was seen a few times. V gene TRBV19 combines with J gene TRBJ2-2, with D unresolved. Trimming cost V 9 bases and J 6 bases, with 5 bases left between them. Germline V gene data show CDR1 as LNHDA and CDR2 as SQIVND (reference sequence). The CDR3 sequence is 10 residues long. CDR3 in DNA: TGTGCCAGCTGGGCCGGGGAGCTGTTTTTT. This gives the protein CASWAGELFF.

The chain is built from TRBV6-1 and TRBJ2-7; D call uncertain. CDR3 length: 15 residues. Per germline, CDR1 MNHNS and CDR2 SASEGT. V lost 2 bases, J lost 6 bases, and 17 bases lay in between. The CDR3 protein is CASSESRQALVEQYV. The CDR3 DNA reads TGTGCCAGCAGTGAATCACGGCAGGCTTTGGTCGAGCAGTACGTC.

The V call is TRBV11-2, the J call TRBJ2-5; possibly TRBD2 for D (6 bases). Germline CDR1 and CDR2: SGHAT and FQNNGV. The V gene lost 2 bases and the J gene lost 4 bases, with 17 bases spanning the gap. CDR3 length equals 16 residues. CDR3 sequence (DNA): TGTGCCAGCAGCTTAAGGTATCCGGGAGACCCAGAGACCCAGTACTTC. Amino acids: CASSLRYPGDPETQYF. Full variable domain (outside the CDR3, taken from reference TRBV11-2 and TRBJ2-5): EAGVAQSPRYKIIEKRQSVAFWCNPISGHATLYWYQQILGQGPKLLIQFQNNGVVDDSQLPKDRFSAERLKGVDSTLKIQPAKLEDSAVYLCASSLRYPGDPETQYFGPGTRLLVL.

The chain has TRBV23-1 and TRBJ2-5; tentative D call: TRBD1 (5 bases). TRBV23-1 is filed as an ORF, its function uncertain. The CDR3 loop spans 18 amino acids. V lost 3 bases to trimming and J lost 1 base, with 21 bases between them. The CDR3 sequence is CASSQSQGRGRSQETQYF. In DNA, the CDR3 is TGCGCCAGCAGTCAGTCTCAGGGAAGGGGCCGAAGCCAAGAGACCCAGTACTTC.

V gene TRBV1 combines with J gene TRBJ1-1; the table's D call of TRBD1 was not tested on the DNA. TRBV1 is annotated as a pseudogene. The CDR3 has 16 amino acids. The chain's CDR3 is CTSGSTGGEERTEAFF. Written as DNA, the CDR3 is TGCACCAGCGGCTCGACAGGGGGCGAAGAGCGTACTGAAGCTTTCTTT.

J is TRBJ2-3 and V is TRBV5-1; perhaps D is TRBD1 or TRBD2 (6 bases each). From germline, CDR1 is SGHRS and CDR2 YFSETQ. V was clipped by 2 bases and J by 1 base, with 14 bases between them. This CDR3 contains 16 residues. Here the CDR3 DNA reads TGCGCCAGCAGCTTCCCTGGAGGGGGAGGCACAGATACGCAGTATTTT. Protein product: CASSFPGGGGTDTQYF.

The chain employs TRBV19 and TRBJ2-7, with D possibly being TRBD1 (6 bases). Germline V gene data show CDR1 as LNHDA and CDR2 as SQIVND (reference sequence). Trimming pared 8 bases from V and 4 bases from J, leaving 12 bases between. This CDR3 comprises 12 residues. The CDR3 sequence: CASRDKLYEQYF. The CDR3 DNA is TGTGCCAGTCGGGACAAGCTATACGAGCAGTACTTC.

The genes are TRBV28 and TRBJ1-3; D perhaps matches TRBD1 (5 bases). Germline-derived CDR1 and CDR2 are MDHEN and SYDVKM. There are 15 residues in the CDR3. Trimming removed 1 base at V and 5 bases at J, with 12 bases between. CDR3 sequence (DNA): TGTGCCAGCAGTTTATTTGGGACGGGGAGAAACACCATATATTTT. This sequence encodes CASSLFGTGRNTIYF.

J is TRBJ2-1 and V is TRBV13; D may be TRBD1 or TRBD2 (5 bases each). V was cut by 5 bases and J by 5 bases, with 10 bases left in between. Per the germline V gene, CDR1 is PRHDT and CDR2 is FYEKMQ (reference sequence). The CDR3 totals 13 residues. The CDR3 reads CASSLGADNEQFF. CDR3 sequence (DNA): TGTGCCAGCAGCCTCGGGGCTGACAATGAGCAGTTCTTC.